The 21 T cell receptor beta chains below all came from one sample that was sequenced in a study of blood T cell repertoires in COVID-19. TCRdb's copy holds only in-frame clones and misses some; the assay was immunoSEQ multiplex PCR. The profile shows about 130,000 clones, 65% to 85% of them singletons. Sequencing input: peripheral blood. The receptors originated from a man in his sixties or seventies with acute or convalescent COVID-19.

In the case of this clone: Other DNA sequences in the same sample also yield this CDR3. The chain uses TRBV9 and TRBJ2-3; no clear D. The germline V gene has CDR1 SGDLS and CDR2 YYNGEE. This CDR3 has 14 amino acids. V lost 0 bases and J 2 bases, leaving 7 bases between the germline ends. The CDR3 DNA is TGTGCCAGCAGCGTAGTTGGCTCCACAGATACGCAGTATTTT. This gives the protein CASSVVGSTDTQYF.

This sequence joins TRBV18 and TRBJ2-2, with D maybe TRBD1 (6 bases). Germline CDR1 reads KGHSH; CDR2 reads LQKENI. V was clipped by 8 bases and J by 6 bases, with 13 bases between them. The CDR3 extends over 13 amino acids. The CDR3 spells CASMKGDPGELFF. In DNA form, the CDR3 reads TGTGCCAGCATGAAGGGGGACCCCGGGGAGCTGTTTTTT.

The chain carries TRBV5-6 and TRBJ1-1; D is possibly TRBD1 (5 bases). CDR1 and CDR2 (germline): SGHDT, YYEEEE. V was cut by 0 bases and J by 1 base, with 7 bases left in between. The length of the CDR3 is 14 residues. The CDR3 is CASSLVGANTEAFF. Written as DNA, the CDR3 is TGTGCCAGCAGCTTGGTTGGGGCGAACACTGAAGCTTTCTTT.

The V call is TRBV3-1 (or the pseudogene TRBV3-2), the J call TRBJ1-2; 7 bases fit TRBD1. The CDR3 sequence is 14 residues long. The V and J ends lost 4 bases and 2 bases, in that order; junction bases with no gene match: 4. Germline lookup yields CDR1 LGHDT and CDR2 YNNKEL (reference sequence). The CDR3 sequence: CASSPGQTNYGYTF. The CDR3 DNA is TGTGCCAGCAGCCCGGGACAGACAAACTATGGCTACACCTTC.

The genes are TRBV5-1 and TRBJ2-3; 10 nucleotides align to TRBD2. The CDR3 length is 15 residues. Trimming took 3 bases from V and 5 from J; bases not matched to a gene: 6. In germline, CDR1 is SGHRS, CDR2 YFSETQ. This chain's CDR3 is CASSSAGGRGDTQYF. CDR3 bases: TGCGCCAGCAGCTCAGCGGGGGGGCGAGGAGATACGCAGTATTTT.

The rearrangement links TRBV9 to TRBJ1-2; 8 bases agree with TRBD1. The ends lost 0 bases at V and 6 bases at J; junction bases unmatched: 7. The CDR3 has 15 amino acids. The germline gives CDR1 SGDLS, CDR2 YYNGEE. CDR3 loop: CASSVGSGGTDGYTF. CDR3 nucleotide sequence: TGTGCCAGCAGCGTAGGTTCAGGGGGCACTGATGGCTACACCTTC.

CDR3 nucleotide sequence: TGCGCCAGCAGCTTGGAACAGGGGATGAACACTGAAGCTTTCTTT. This gives the protein CASSLEQGMNTEAFF. The chain joins TRBV5-1 to TRBJ1-1, with 7 nucleotides matching TRBD1. The CDR3 spans 15 residues. CDR1 is SGHRS and CDR2 is YFSETQ in the germline V gene. V shed 0 bases, J shed 0 bases, and the junction held 2 bases outside the gene matches. The whole variable domain, remainder taken from reference TRBV5-1 and TRBJ1-1, is KAGVTQTPRYLIKTRGQQVTLSCSPISGHRSVSWYQQTPGQGLQFLFEYFSETQRNKGNFPGRFSGRQFSNSRSEMNVSTLELGDSALYLCASSLEQGMNTEAFFGQGTRLTVV.

The chain has TRBV3-1 (or the pseudogene TRBV3-2) and TRBJ2-3, with TRBD2 as a possible D gene (6 bases). Trimming left V 3 bases short and J 2 bases short, with 15 bases between. Germline V gene sequence: CDR1 LGHDT, CDR2 YNNKEL (reference sequence). The CDR3 covers 16 residues. CDR3 sequence reads: CASSHPTGDFTDTQYF. The CDR3 DNA reads as TGTGCCAGCAGCCACCCCACGGGAGACTTCACAGATACGCAGTATTTT.

The chain employs TRBV4-2 and TRBJ1-4, with 7 nucleotides matching TRBD1. V lost 1 base and J lost 8; bases outside the gene matches: 7. Germline V gene sequence: CDR1 LGHNA, CDR2 YNFKEQ. The CDR3 has 15 residues. CDR3 nucleotide sequence: TGTGCCAGCAGCCAAGCAAGGGGGCTGCGAGAAAAACTGTTTTTT. The encoded protein is CASSQARGLREKLFF.

V and J are TRBV28 and TRBJ2-7; 10 bases match TRBD2. Germline CDR1 MDHEN, CDR2 SYDVKM. The CDR3 has 16 residues. J was trimmed by 4 bases and V by 8 bases; bases with no gene match: 14. CDR3 in amino acids: CASLPSLAGGVYEQYF. Written as DNA, the CDR3 is TGTGCCAGCCTACCCTCTTTAGCGGGGGGCGTGTACGAGCAGTACTTC.

The chain is built from TRBV3-1 (or the pseudogene TRBV3-2) and TRBJ2-1; D not resolved. The ends were cut back, 6 bases at V and 4 bases at J, with 16 bases in the middle. This CDR3 has 15 residues. The V gene's germline CDR1 is LGHDT and CDR2 YNNKEL (reference sequence). The CDR3: CASRPDKATYNEQFF. The DNA for the CDR3 is TGTGCCAGCAGACCAGACAAGGCCACTTACAATGAGCAGTTCTTC.

This clone was seen once. The V call is TRBV27, the J call TRBJ2-7, with a possible D match to TRBD2 (6 bases). The CDR3 is made up of 14 amino acids. The V end lost 6 bases, the J end lost 0 bases, and 12 bases lay between the germline ends. Germline CDR1 and CDR2: MNHEY and SMNVEV (reference sequence). The DNA for the CDR3 is TGTGCCAGCAGCCTTGCGGGGCCCTCCTACGAGCAGTACTTC. It specifies CASSLAGPSYEQYF.

This clone was recorded only once. The chain has TRBV10-2 and TRBJ2-5; D is unresolved. The germline gives CDR1 WSHSY, CDR2 SAAADI. The CDR3 contains 14 residues. The V end was cut by 7 bases, the J end by 1 base, with 13 bases between. In nucleotides, the CDR3 is TGCGCCAGCATGCGAACTCAACTCCAAGAGACCCAGTACTTC. Translated: CASMRTQLQETQYF.

This chain connects TRBV20-1 to TRBJ2-7, with D maybe TRBD1 (6 bases). Germline V gives CDR1 DFQATT, CDR2 SNEGSKA (reference sequence). The CDR3 totals 13 residues. V was pared by 5 bases and J by 2 bases, with 13 bases between. CDR3 loop: CSARADRAYEQYF. The DNA for the CDR3 is TGCAGTGCTCGTGCGGACAGAGCCTACGAGCAGTACTTC.

The chain employs TRBV5-4 and TRBJ2-1; tentatively, D is TRBD1 (6 bases). Between the trimmed V and J ends, which lost 4 bases and 8 bases, there was a span of 22 bases. The CDR3 is made up of 16 amino acids. Germline V gives CDR1 SGHNT, CDR2 YYREEE (reference sequence). CDR3: CASSPPWGLLGDEQFF. CDR3 DNA sequence: TGTGCCAGCAGCCCGCCGTGGGGGCTCCTGGGGGATGAGCAGTTCTTC.

V and J are TRBV18 and TRBJ1-6; the D is unclear. Trimming stripped 6 bases from V and 5 bases from J, with 14 bases between. CDR1 and CDR2 (germline): KGHSH, LQKENI. The CDR3 extends over 15 amino acids. CDR3 nucleotides: TGTGCCAGCTCTTACTCAGGAGGCGATAATTCACCCCTCCACTTT. It codes for CASSYSGGDNSPLHF.

The chain employs TRBV28 and TRBJ2-3; perhaps TRBD2 as D (5 bases). Looked up from germline, CDR1 is MDHEN and CDR2 is SYDVKM. This CDR3 has 14 residues. Trimming took 5 bases from V and 3 from J, leaving 12 bases between them. The CDR3 reads CASSTSLETDTQYF. For the CDR3, the DNA is TGTGCCAGCAGTACATCACTAGAAACAGATACGCAGTATTTT.

The chain joins TRBV20-1 to TRBJ2-5; D perhaps matches TRBD1 (6 bases). Trimming shortened V by 3 bases and J by 2 bases, and 13 bases separated the two germline ends. This CDR3 comprises 14 residues. From germline, CDR1 is DFQATT and CDR2 SNEGSKA (reference sequence). The CDR3 nucleotides read TGCAGTGCTAGTCGCCGGGACATTCAAGAGACCCAGTACTTC. Its protein is CSASRRDIQETQYF.

V gene TRBV7-2 combines with J gene TRBJ1-1; tentatively, D is TRBD1 (5 bases). V was trimmed by 6 bases and J by 2 bases, leaving 13 bases between them. Per the germline V gene, CDR1 is SGHTA and CDR2 is FQGNSA. The CDR3 length is 14 residues. The DNA for the CDR3 is TGTGCCAGCAGTCCTGACAGAACAAACACTGAAGCTTTCTTT. The encoded protein is CASSPDRTNTEAFF.

The chain links TRBV3-1 (or the pseudogene TRBV3-2) to TRBJ1-6; 11 bases fit TRBD1. Germline V gene lookup returns CDR1 LGHDT and CDR2 YNNKEL (reference sequence). The V gene end was trimmed by 2 bases and the J gene end by 8 bases; junction bases not matched to a gene: 8. This CDR3 comprises 17 residues. In nucleotides, the CDR3 is TGTGCCAGCAGCCAATTTTTTGGGACAGGGGGGGATTCACCCCTCCACTTT. The encoded protein is CASSQFFGTGGDSPLHF.

The chain has TRBV5-6 and TRBJ1-2; TRBD1 might be the D (5 bases). Trimming stripped 4 bases from V and 4 bases from J, with 14 bases between. CDR3 length equals 14 residues. Germline CDR1 SGHDT, CDR2 YYEEEE. CDR3 amino acids: CASSPNQGVYGYTF. The DNA for the CDR3 is TGTGCCAGCAGCCCGAATCAGGGCGTCTATGGCTACACCTTC.